The present entry profiles one TCR beta chain with its context. Its antigen remains unidentified. Assay used: immunoSEQ multiplex PCR; TCRdb lists only in-frame clones, some missing. The sample holds about 76,000 clones, 87% seen once. This sample's time point: after dendritic cell vaccination, including at tumor progression/relapse. Blood PBMC samples: pre-vaccination, two weeks post third vaccination, and at tumor progression. This sample was taken from a study of glioma-infiltrating T cells after dendritic cell vaccination. Findings and caveats of the study: Longer survival after dendritic cell vaccination followed higher pretreatment TIL content. Survival was not directly related to TCR clonality in these patients.

There are 15 residues in the CDR3. Germline-derived CDR1 and CDR2 are SGHRS and YFSETQ. V was pared by 1 base and J by 2 bases, with 4 bases of the junction left unmatched. The clonotype originates from a human donor with glioblastoma. The gene calls are TRBV5-1 and TRBJ2-7, with 9 bases matching TRBD2. The sequencing here drew on blood, taken after dendritic cell vaccination. In DNA form, the CDR3 reads TGCGCCAGCAGCTTGCAGTCTAGCGGGACCTACGAGCAGTACTTC. This encodes CASSLQSSGTYEQYF.